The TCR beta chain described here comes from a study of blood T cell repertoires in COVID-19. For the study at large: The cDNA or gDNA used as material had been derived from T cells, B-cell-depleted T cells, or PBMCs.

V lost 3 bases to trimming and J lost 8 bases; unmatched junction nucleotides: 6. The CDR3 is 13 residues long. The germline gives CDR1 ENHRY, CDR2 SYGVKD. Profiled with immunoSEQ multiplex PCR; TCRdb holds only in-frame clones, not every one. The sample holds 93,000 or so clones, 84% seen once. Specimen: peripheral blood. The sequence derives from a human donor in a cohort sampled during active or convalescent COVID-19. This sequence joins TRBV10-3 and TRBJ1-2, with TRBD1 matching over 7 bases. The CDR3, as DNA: TGTGCCATCAGTGAAACAGGGGTGCAGGGCTACACCTTC. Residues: CAISETGVQGYTF.